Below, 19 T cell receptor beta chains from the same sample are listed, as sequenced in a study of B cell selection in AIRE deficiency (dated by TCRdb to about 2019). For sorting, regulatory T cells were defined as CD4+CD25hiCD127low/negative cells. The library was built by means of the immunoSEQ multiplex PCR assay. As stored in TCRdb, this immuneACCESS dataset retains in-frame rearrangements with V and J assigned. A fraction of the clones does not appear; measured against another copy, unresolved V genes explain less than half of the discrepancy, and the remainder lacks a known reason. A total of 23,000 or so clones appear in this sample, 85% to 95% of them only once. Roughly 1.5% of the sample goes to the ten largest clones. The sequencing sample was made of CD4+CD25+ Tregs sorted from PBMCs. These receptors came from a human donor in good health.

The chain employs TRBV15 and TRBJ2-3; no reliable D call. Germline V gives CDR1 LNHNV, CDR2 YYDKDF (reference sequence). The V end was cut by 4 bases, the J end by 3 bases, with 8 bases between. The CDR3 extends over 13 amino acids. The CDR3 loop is CATSIVQTDTQYF. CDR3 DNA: TGTGCCACCAGCATAGTTCAGACAGATACGCAGTATTTT.

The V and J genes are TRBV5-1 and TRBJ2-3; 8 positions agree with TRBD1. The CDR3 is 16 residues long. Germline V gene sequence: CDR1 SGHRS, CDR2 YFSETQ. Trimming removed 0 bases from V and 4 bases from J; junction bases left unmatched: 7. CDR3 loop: CASSLVRTGIADTQYF. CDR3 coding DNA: TGCGCCAGCAGCTTGGTGAGGACAGGGATCGCAGATACGCAGTATTTT.

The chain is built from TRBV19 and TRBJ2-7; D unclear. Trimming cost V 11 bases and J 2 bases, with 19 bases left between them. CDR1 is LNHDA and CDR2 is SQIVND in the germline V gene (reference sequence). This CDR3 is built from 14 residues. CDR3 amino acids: CASNPGLGPYEQYF. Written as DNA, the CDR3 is TGTGCCTCCAACCCCGGCCTAGGCCCCTACGAGCAGTACTTC.

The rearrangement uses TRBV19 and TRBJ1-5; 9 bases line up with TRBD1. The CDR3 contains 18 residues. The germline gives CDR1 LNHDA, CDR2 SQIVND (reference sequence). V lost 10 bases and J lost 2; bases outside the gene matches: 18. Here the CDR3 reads CATRPVDRGGLGNQPQHF. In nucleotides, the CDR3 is TGTGCCACTCGTCCCGTGGACAGGGGAGGGCTGGGCAATCAGCCCCAGCATTTT.

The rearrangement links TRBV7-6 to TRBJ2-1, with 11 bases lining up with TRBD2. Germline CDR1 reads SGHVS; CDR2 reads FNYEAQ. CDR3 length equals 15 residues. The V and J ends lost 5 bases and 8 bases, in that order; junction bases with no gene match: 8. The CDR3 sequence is CASSLIAGGADEQFF. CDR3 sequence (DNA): TGTGCCAGCAGCCTAATAGCGGGGGGGGCGGATGAGCAGTTCTTC.

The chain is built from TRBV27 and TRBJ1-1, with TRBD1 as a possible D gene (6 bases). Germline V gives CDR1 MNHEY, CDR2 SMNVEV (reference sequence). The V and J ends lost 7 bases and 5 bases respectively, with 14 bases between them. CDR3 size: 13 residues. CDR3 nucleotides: TGTGCCAGCAAACCATCAGGGGTGACTGAAGCTTTCTTT. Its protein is CASKPSGVTEAFF.

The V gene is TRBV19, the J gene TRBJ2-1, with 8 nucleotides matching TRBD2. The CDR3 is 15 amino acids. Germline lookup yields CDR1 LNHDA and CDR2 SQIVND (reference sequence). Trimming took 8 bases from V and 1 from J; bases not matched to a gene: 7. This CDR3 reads CASRSGRGSYNEQFF. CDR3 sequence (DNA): TGTGCCAGTCGAAGCGGGAGAGGGTCCTACAATGAGCAGTTCTTC.

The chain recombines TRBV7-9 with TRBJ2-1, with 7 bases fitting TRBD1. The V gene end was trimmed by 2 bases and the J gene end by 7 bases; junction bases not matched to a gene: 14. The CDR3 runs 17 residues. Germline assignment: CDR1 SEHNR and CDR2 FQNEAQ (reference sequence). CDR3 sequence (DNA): TGTGCCAGCAGCTTACCCGTGACAGGGCCCCGGTCGAATGAGCAGTTCTTC. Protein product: CASSLPVTGPRSNEQFF.

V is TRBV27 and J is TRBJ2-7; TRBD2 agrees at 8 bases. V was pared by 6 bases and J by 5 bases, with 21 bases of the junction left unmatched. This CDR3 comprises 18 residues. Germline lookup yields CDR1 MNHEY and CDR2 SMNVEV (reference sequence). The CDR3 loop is CASRTRPTRGGFRNEQYF. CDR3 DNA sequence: TGTGCCAGCAGAACTCGTCCCACCCGGGGGGGCTTTCGGAACGAGCAGTACTTC.

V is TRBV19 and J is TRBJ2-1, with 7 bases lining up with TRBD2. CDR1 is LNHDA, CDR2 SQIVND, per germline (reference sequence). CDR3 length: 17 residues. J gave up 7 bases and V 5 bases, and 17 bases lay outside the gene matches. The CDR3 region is CASSSARWGGVGNEQFF. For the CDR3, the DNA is TGTGCCAGTAGTTCGGCCAGGTGGGGGGGTGTGGGTAATGAGCAGTTCTTC. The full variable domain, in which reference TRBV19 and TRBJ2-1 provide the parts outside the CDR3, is DGGITQSPKYLFRKEGQNVTLSCEQNLNHDAMYWYRQDPGQGLRLIYYSQIVNDFQKGDIAEGYSVSREKKESFPLTVTSAQKNPTAFYLCASSSARWGGVGNEQFFGPGTRLTVL.

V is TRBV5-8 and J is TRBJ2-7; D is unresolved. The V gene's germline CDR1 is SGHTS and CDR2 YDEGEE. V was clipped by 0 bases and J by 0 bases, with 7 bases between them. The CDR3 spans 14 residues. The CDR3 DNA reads TGTGCCAGCAGCTTGGTTCCCACCTCCTACGAGCAGTACTTC. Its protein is CASSLVPTSYEQYF.

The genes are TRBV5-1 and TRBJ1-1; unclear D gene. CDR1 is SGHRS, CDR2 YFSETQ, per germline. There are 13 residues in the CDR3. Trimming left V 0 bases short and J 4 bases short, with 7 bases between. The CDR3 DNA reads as TGCGCCAGCAGCTTGGATACGGGCACTGAAGCTTTCTTT. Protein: CASSLDTGTEAFF.

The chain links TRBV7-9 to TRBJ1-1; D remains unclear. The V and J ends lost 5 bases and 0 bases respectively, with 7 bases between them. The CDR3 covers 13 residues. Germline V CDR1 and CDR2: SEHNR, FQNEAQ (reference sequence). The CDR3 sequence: CASSKSMNTEAFF. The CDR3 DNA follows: TGTGCCAGCAGCAAGTCGATGAACACTGAAGCTTTCTTT.

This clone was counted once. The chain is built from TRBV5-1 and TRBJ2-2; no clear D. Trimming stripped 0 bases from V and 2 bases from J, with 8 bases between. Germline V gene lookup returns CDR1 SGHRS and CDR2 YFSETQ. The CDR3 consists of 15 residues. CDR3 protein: CASSLVSKNTGELFF. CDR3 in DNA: TGCGCCAGCAGCTTGGTTAGTAAAAACACCGGGGAGCTGTTTTTT.

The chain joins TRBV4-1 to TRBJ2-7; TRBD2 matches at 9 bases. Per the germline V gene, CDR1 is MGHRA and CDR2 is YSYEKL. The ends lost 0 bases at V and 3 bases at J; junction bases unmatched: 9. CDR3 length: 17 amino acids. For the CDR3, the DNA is TGCGCCAGCAGCCAAGATCGTTCTAGCGGGATGCTCTACGAGCAGTACTTC. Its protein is CASSQDRSSGMLYEQYF.

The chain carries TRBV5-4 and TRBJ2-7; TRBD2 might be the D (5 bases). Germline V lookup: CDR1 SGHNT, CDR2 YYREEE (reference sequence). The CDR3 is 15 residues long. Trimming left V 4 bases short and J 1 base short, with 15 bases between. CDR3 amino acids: CASSGKKRGSYEQYF. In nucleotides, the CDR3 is TGTGCCAGCAGCGGGAAAAAACGGGGTTCCTACGAGCAGTACTTC. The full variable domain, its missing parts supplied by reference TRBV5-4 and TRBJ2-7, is ETGVTQSPTHLIKTRGQQVTLRCSSQSGHNTVSWYQQALGQGPQFIFQYYREEENGRGNFPPRFSGLQFPNYSSELNVNALELDDSALYLCASSGKKRGSYEQYFGPGTRLTVT.

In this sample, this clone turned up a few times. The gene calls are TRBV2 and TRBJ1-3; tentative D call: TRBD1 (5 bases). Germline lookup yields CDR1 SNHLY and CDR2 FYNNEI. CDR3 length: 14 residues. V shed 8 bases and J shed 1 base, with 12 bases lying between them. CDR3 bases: TGTGCCAGCCGATCGGGGGGATCTGGAAACACCATATATTTT. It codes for CASRSGGSGNTIYF.

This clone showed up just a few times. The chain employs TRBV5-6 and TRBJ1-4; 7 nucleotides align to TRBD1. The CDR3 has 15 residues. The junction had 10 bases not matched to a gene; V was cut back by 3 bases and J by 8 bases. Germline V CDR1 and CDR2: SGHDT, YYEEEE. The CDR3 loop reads CASSWRQGNREKLFF. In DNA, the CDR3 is TGTGCCAGCAGCTGGCGACAGGGAAATAGAGAAAAACTGTTTTTT.

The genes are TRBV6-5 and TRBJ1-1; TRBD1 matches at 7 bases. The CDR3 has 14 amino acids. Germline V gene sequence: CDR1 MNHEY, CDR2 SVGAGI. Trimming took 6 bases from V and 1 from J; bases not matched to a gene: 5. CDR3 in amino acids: CASSPGTENTEAFF. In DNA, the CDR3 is TGTGCCAGCAGCCCCGGGACAGAGAACACTGAAGCTTTCTTT.